One and the same sample provided the 7 T cell receptor beta chains below, sequenced in a study of shared clonotypes between healthy human individuals. The method was immunoSEQ multiplex PCR; TCRdb's version includes in-frame clones alone and lacks a portion of them. Found here are some 800,000 clones, 92% of them singletons; the top ten hold less than 25%. Only CD45RO-negative cells positively selected for CCR7 counted as naive CD8 cells, so terminally differentiated effector memory CD45RA+ cells were excluded. The specimen sequenced was naive CD8+ T cells sorted from blood. The receptors were gathered from a man in his thirties or forties in good health.

The chain recombines TRBV4-3 with TRBJ2-3; the D gene is possibly TRBD2 (5 bases). The ends were cut back, 1 base at V and 6 bases at J, with 8 bases in the middle. Germline CDR1 and CDR2: LGHNA and YSLEER. CDR3 length: 13 amino acids. CDR3 protein: CASSQVRADTQYF. Written as DNA, the CDR3 is TGCGCCAGCAGCCAAGTGAGGGCGGATACGCAGTATTTT.

V gene TRBV20-1 combines with J gene TRBJ2-5; D ambiguous. Germline CDR1 and CDR2: DFQATT and SNEGSKA (reference sequence). The CDR3 totals 11 residues. V shed 3 bases and J shed 4 bases, with 6 bases lying between them. The CDR3 here is CSASTPETQYF. DNA of the CDR3: TGCAGTGCTAGCACTCCAGAGACCCAGTACTTC.

CDR3 sequence reads: CASSQVILAGGPRETQYF. The CDR3 coding sequence is TGCGCCAGCAGCCAAGTGATCCTAGCGGGAGGGCCCAGGGAGACCCAGTACTTC. The chain carries TRBV4-3 and TRBJ2-5; 12 nucleotides agree with TRBD2. CDR3 length equals 18 residues. Germline CDR1 LGHNA, CDR2 YSLEER. Trimming cost V 1 base and J 5 bases; bases outside gene matches: 11.

V and J are TRBV4-3 and TRBJ1-1; possible D gene TRBD1, 5 bases. Trimming cost V 0 bases and J 5 bases, with 19 bases left between them. The CDR3 totals 17 residues. CDR1 is LGHNA, CDR2 YSLEER, per germline. Here the CDR3 reads CASSQDVGRVVETEAFF. The CDR3 nucleotides are TGCGCCAGCAGCCAAGATGTCGGCAGGGTTGTGGAAACTGAAGCTTTCTTT.

The rearrangement joins TRBV7-9 to TRBJ2-3; D not certain. The CDR3 totals 13 residues. Per germline, CDR1 SEHNR and CDR2 FQNEAQ (reference sequence). The ends were cut back, 4 bases at V and 6 bases at J, with 11 bases in the middle. DNA for the CDR3: TGTGCCAGCAGCTCCGAGAGATCCGATACGCAGTATTTT. It translates to CASSSERSDTQYF.

The chain recombines TRBV5-5 with TRBJ2-2; a possible D gene is TRBD1 (6 bases). CDR3 size: 15 residues. Germline V gene data show CDR1 as SGHKS and CDR2 as YYEKEE (reference sequence). V shed 0 bases and J shed 6 bases, with 12 bases lying between them. The CDR3 DNA reads TGTGCCAGCAGCTTGGGTAGGGGGATATCCGGGGAGCTGTTTTTT. Translation: CASSLGRGISGELFF.

This chain joins TRBV27 and TRBJ2-7, with 10 bases identical to TRBD2. CDR1 MNHEY and CDR2 SMNVEV come from the germline V gene (reference sequence). Germline trimming cut 6 bases from V and 3 bases from J; bases unmatched to any gene: 2. CDR3 length: 13 residues. Here the CDR3 reads CASRWTSGYEQYF. Written as DNA, the CDR3 is TGTGCCAGCAGATGGACTAGCGGCTACGAGCAGTACTTC.